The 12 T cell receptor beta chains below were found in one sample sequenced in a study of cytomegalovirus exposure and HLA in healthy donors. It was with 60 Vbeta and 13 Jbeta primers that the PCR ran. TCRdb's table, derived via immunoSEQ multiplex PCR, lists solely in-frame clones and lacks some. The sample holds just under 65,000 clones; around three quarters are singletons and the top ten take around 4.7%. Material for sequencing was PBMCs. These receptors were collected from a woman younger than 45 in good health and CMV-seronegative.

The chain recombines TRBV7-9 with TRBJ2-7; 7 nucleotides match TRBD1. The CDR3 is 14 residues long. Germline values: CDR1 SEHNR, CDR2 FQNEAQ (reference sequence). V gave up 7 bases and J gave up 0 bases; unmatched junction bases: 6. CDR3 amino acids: CASTPTGNSYEQYF. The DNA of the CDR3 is TGTGCCAGCACCCCGACAGGGAACTCCTACGAGCAGTACTTC.

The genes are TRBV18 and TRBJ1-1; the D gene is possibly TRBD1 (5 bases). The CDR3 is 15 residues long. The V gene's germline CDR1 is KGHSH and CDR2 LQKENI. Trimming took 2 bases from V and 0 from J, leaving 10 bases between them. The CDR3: CASSPTGTMNTEAFF. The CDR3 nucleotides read TGTGCCAGCTCACCAACAGGCACTATGAACACTGAAGCTTTCTTT.

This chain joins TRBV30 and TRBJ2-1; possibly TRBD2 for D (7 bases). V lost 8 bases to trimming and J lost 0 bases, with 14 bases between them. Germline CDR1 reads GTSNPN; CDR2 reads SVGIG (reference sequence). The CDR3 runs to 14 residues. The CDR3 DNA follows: TGTGCCCGGGGGGCCGTCGGCTCCTACAATGAGCAGTTCTTC. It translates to CARGAVGSYNEQFF.

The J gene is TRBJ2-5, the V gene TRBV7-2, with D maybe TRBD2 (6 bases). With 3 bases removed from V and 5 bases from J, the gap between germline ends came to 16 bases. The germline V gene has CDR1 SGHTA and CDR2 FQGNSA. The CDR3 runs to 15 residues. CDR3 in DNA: TGTGCCAGCAGCTTCGGCGGGGCGATAAGGGAGACCCAGTACTTC. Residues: CASSFGGAIRETQYF.

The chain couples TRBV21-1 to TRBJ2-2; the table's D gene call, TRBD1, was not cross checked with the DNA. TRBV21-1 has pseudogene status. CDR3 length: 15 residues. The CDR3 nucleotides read TGTGCCAGCAGCAAAGGGACAGGGGACACCGGGGAGCTGTTTTTT. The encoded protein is CASSKGTGDTGELFF.

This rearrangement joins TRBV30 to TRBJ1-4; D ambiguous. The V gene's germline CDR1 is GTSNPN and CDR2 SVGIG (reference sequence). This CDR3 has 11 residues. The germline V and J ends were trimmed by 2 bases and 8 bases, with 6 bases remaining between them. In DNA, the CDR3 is TGTGCCTGGAGTCGGGGAGAAAAACTGTTTTTT. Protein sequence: CAWSRGEKLFF.

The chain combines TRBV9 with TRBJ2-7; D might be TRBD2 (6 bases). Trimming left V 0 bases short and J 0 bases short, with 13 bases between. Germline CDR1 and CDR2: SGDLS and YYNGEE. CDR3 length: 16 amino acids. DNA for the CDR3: TGTGCCAGCAGCGTAGGTGGGACTGGGACCTCCTACGAGCAGTACTTC. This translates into CASSVGGTGTSYEQYF.

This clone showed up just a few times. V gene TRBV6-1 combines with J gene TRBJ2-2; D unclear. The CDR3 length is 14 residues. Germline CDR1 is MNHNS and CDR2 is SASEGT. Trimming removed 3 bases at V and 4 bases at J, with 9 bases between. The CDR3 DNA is TGTGCCAGCAGTGATCGAACGGGCACCGGGGAGCTGTTTTTT. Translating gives CASSDRTGTGELFF.

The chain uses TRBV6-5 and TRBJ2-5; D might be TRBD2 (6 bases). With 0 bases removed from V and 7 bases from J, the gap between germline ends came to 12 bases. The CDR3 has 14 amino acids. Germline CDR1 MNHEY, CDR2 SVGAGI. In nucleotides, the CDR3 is TGTGCCAGCAGTTACTCGATGTTGGGGGGGACCCAGTACTTC. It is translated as CASSYSMLGGTQYF.

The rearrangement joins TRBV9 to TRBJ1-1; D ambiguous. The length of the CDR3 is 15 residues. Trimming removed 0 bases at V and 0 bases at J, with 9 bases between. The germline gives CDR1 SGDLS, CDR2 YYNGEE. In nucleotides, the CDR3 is TGTGCCAGCAGCGTAGTGGCGGGAATGAACACTGAAGCTTTCTTT. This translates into CASSVVAGMNTEAFF.

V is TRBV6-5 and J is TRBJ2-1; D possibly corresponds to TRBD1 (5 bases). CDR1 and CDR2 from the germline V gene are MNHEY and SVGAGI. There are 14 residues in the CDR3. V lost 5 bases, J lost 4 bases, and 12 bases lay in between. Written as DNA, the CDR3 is TGTGCCAGCAGTATCCATGACAGATACAATGAGCAGTTCTTC. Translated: CASSIHDRYNEQFF.

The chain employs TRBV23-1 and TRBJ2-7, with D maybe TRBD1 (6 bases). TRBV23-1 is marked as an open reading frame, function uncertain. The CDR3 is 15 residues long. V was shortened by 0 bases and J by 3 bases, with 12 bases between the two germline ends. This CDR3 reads CASSQSHRAFYEQYF. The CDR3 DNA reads TGCGCCAGCAGTCAATCTCACAGGGCCTTCTACGAGCAGTACTTC.